This T cell receptor (beta chain) was sequenced during a study of T cells in Graves' hyperthyroidism and ophthalmopathy. Study-wide findings and caveats: Blood shared most expanded thyroid clonotypes above 0.001. A 13 V-J signature model discriminated ophthalmopathy versus stable hyperthyroidism.

Notes on this clonotype: Its antigen remains unknown.

RNA transcripts gave rise to amplified TCR beta CDR3 regions. The HTBI primer set drove a first-round RT-PCR of the TCR CDR3. TCRdb recomputed calls from the multiplex PCR reads with MiXCR, one row per CDR3 protein. The sample yields roughly 500,000 distinct CDR3 sequences, about 43% seen once. The CDR3 is 14 amino acids. Germline lookup yields CDR1 DFQATT and CDR2 SNEGSKA (reference sequence). V was trimmed by 0 bases and J by 1 base, leaving 7 bases between them. This sequence joins TRBV20-1 and TRBJ1-5; D remains ambiguous. This TCR came from an adult woman with Graves' disease, either hyperthyroidism or ophthalmopathy (not recorded which). The sequenced sample consisted of peripheral blood or thyroid tissue (not recorded which). Here the CDR3 DNA reads TGCAGTGCTAGAGATAGGTCGAGCAATCAGCCCCAGCATTTT. It is translated as CSARDRSSNQPQHF.